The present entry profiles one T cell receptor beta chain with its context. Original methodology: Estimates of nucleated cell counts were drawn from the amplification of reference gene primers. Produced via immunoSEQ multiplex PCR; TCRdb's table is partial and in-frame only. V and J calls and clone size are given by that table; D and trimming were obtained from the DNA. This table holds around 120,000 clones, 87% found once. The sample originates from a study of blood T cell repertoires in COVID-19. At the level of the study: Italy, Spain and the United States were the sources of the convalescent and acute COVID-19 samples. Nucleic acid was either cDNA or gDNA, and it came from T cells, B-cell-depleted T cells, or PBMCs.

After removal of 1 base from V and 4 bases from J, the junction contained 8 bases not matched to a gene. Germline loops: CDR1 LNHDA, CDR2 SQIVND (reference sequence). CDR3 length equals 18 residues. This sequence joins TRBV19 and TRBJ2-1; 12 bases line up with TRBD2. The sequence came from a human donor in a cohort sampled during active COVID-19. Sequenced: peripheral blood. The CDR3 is CASSIGPQLAGGYNEQFF. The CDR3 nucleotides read TGTGCCAGTAGTATAGGTCCCCAACTAGCGGGGGGTTACAATGAGCAGTTCTTC.